Each of the 5 T cell receptor beta chains below was sequenced from the same sample in a study of cytomegalovirus exposure and HLA in healthy donors. Some clones are missing from TCRdb's copy, which holds only in-frame ones; the method was immunoSEQ multiplex PCR. In the table there are around 190,000 clones, 85% of which are singletons. Sequenced sample: PBMCs. The receptors here all came from a man between 18 and 35 years old in good health and CMV-seropositive.

This chain connects TRBV2 to TRBJ1-4; maybe TRBD1 (6 bases). The germline CDR1 and CDR2 sequences are SNHLY and FYNNEI. The length of the CDR3 is 14 residues. V lost 5 bases to trimming and J lost 8 bases, with 15 bases between them. In DNA form, the CDR3 reads TGTGCCAGCAGTTACGAGGGGGGGGGCGAAAAACTGTTTTTT. Residues: CASSYEGGGEKLFF.

V gene TRBV7-9 combines with J gene TRBJ1-1, with no clear D. This CDR3 comprises 14 residues. Between the trimmed V and J ends, which lost 7 bases and 0 bases, there was a span of 12 bases. The germline CDR1 and CDR2 sequences are SEHNR and FQNEAQ (reference sequence). The CDR3 reads CASTRDTMNTEAFF. As DNA, the CDR3 is TGTGCCAGCACCCGCGACACGATGAACACTGAAGCTTTCTTT.

The chain recombines TRBV18 with TRBJ1-1; D is unclear. V lost 3 bases and J lost 1, with 6 bases in between. Germline-derived CDR1 and CDR2 are KGHSH and LQKENI. CDR3 length: 13 amino acids. As DNA, the CDR3 is TGTGCCAGCTCACCGAGCTCGAACACTGAAGCTTTCTTT. Protein product: CASSPSSNTEAFF.

This rearrangement joins TRBV30 to TRBJ2-2, with 8 bases lining up with TRBD2. The CDR3 length is 11 residues. Germline V gene sequence: CDR1 GTSNPN, CDR2 SVGIG (reference sequence). V was clipped by 4 bases and J by 14 bases; unmatched bases: 6. CDR3: CAWIKAGVLFF. DNA of the CDR3: TGTGCCTGGATAAAAGCGGGGGTACTGTTTTTT.

This chain joins TRBV11-3 and TRBJ2-1, with D perhaps TRBD2 (6 bases). This CDR3 contains 17 residues. Trimming took off 3 bases at V and 0 bases at J, with 15 bases between the two ends. The germline V gene has CDR1 SGHNT and CDR2 YENEEA. CDR3 coding DNA: TGTGCCAGCAGCTTTAGGAGGGGACTGATCTCCTACAATGAGCAGTTCTTC. It translates to CASSFRRGLISYNEQFF.